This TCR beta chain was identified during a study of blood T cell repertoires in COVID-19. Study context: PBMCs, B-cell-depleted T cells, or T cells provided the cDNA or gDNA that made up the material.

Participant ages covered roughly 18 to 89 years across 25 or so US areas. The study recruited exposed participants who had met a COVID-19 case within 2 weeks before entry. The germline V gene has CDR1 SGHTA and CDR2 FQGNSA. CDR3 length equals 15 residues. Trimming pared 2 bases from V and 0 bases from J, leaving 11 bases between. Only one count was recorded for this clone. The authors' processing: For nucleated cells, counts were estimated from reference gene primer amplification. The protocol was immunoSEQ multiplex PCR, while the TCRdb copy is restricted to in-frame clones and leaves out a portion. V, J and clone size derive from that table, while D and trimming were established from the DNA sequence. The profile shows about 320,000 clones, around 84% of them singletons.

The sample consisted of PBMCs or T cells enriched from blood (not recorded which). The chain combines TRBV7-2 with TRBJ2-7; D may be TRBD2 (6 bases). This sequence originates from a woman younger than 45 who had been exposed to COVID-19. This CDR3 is CASSLSGDLSYEQYF. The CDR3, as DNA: TGTGCCAGCAGCTTATCGGGGGACCTCTCCTACGAGCAGTACTTC. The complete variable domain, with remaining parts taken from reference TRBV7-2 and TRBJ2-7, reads GAGVSQSPSNKVTEKGKDVELRCDPISGHTALYWYRQSLGQGLEFLIYFQGNSAPDKSGLPSDRFSAERTGGSVSTLTIQRTQQEDSAVYLCASSLSGDLSYEQYFGPGTRLTVT.